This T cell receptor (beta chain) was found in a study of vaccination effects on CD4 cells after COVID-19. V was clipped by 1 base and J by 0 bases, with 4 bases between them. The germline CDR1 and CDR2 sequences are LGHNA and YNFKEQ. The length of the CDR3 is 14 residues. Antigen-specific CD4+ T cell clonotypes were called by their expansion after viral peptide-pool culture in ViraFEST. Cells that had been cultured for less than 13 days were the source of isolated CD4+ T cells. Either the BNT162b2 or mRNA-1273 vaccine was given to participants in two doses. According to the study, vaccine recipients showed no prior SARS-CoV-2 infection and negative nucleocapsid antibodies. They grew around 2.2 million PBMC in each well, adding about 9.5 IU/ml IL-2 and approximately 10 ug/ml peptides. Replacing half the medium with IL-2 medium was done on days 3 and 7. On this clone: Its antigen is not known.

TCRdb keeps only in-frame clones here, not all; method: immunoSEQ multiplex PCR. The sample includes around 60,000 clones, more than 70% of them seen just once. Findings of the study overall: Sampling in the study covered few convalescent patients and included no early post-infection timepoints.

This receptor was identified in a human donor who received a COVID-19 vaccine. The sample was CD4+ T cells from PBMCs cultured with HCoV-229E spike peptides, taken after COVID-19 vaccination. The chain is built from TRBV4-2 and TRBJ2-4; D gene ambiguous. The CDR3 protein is CASSQVTAKNIQYF. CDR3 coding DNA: TGTGCCAGCAGCCAAGTTACAGCCAAAAACATTCAGTACTTC.